This record concerns one T cell receptor beta chain sequence. Clones were read by immunoSEQ multiplex PCR, and TCRdb kept only the in-frame ones, dropping some. The sample lists roughly 150,000 clones; about 82% were seen once. V was clipped by 7 bases and J by 2 bases, with 11 bases between them. The CDR3 is made up of 13 amino acids. These data originate in a study of blood T cell repertoires in COVID-19. Overall study context: T cells, B-cell-depleted T cells, or PBMCs provided the cDNA or gDNA that served as material.

The chain carries TRBV12-3 or TRBV12-4 and TRBJ1-1, with a possible D match to TRBD1 (5 bases). Source material: PBMCs or T cells enriched from blood (not recorded which). The receptor was derived from a woman aged 40 to 55 who had recovered from COVID-19. As DNA, the CDR3 is TGTGCCAGCATCCCGACAGTTAACACTGAAGCTTTCTTT. Its translation: CASIPTVNTEAFF.